This TCR beta chain was captured by sequencing in a study of OX40 agonist ivuxolimab in advanced cancers. The wider study: The dose of intravenous ivuxolimab that patients received every 2 weeks ranged from 0.01 to 10 mg/kg. Approximately 41% of patients had received prior checkpoint inhibitor therapy.

Trimming cost V 2 bases and J 3 bases, with 11 bases left between them. The length of the CDR3 is 15 residues. CDR1 and CDR2 (germline): MDHEN, SYDVKM. Only in-frame clones appear in the TCRdb table, and some are missing; sequencing was by immunoSEQ multiplex PCR. Among some 64,000 clones listed, about four fifths were seen once. This TCR was sampled from an adult with an advanced solid tumor such as melanoma, head and neck, liver or kidney cancer. The chain has TRBV28 and TRBJ1-5; D perhaps matches TRBD1 (5 bases). This specimen was CD4+ or CD8+ T cells sorted from blood, taken in a trial of the OX40 agonist ivuxolimab. CDR3 nucleotides: TGTGCCAGCAGTTTAGGCAGGGACGCCAATCAGCCCCAGCATTTT. It yields the protein CASSLGRDANQPQHF.